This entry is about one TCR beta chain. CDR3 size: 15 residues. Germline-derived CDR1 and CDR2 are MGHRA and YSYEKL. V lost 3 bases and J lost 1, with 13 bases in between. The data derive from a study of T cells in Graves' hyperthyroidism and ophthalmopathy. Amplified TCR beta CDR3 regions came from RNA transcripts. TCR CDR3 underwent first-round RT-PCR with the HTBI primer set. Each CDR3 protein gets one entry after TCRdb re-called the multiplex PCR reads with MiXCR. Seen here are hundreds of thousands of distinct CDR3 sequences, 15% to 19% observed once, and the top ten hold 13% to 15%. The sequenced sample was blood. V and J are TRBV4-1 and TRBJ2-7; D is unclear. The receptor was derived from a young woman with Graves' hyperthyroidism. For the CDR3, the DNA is TGCGCCAGCAGCCATCAGCAGGCGCCGTCCTACGAGCAGTACTTC. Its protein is CASSHQQAPSYEQYF.